One T cell receptor beta chain is described in this entry. Antigen specificity is unknown. Per the germline V gene, CDR1 is SGHNT and CDR2 is YYREEE (reference sequence). The V segment lost 2 bases and the J segment 7 bases; nucleotides outside the gene matches: 7. CDR3 length: 14 residues. The entry originates in a study of cytomegalovirus exposure and HLA in healthy donors. The PCR contained 60 Vbeta and 13 Jbeta primers. Using immunoSEQ multiplex PCR, the repertoire was profiled, and TCRdb retains in-frame clones only, with some absent. The data show over 150,000 clones, more than 65% seen once. Study observations and caveats: Follow-up analysis seemed to connect common viral pathogens with several of the most significant clusters identified. A missense variant in DCLRE1C was later tied to TCR beta V- and J-gene trimming.

The source is a woman aged 45-65 years in good health and CMV-seronegative. This chain joins TRBV5-4 and TRBJ2-7; 9 bases fit TRBD2. Input material: PBMCs. CDR3 in amino acids: CASSLAGGGWEQYF. CDR3 nucleotide sequence: TGTGCCAGCAGCTTAGCGGGAGGCGGTTGGGAGCAGTACTTC.